Sequencing of this T cell receptor beta chain was carried out in a study of OX40 agonist ivuxolimab in advanced cancers. Study-level information: Patients with prior anti-PD-1, anti-PD-L1 or anti-CTLA-4 therapy were eligible; 40% had some.

Study findings and constraints: Among the least clonally expanded were partial responders at 0.1-3.0 mg/kg.

In regard to this clone: Its antigen is undetermined.

CDR1 is MDHEN and CDR2 is SYDVKM in the germline V gene. This CDR3 has 14 amino acids. The V and J ends lost 10 bases and 0 bases respectively, with 13 bases between them. Clones were read by immunoSEQ multiplex PCR, and TCRdb kept only the in-frame ones, dropping some. The sample includes more than 80,000 clones, roughly nine tenths of them seen just once. Peripheral blood came from all dose cohorts at three timepoints. This specimen consisted of CD4+ or CD8+ T cells sorted from blood, obtained in a trial of the OX40 agonist ivuxolimab. The chain recombines TRBV28 with TRBJ1-5, with D perhaps TRBD1 (6 bases). This receptor was taken from an adult with an advanced solid tumor such as melanoma, head and neck, liver or kidney cancer. This chain's CDR3 is CATRTANSNQPQHF. The CDR3 bases are TGTGCCACCAGGACAGCTAATAGCAATCAGCCCCAGCATTTT.